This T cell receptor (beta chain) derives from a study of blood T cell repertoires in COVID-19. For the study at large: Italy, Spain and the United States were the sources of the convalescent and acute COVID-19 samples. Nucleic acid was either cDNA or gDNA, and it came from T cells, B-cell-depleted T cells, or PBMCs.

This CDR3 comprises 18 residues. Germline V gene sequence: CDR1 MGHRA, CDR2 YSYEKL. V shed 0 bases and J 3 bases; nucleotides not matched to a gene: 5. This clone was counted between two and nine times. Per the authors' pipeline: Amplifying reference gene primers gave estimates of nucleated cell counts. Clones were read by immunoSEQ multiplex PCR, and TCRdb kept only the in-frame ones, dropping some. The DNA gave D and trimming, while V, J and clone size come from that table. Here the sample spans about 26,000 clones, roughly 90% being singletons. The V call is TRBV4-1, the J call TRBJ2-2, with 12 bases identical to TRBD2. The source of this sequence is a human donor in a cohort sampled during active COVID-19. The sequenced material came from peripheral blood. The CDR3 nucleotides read TGCGCCAGCAGCCAAGAACTAGCGGGAGGCCTAGACACCGGGGAGCTGTTTTTT. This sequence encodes CASSQELAGGLDTGELFF.